This T cell receptor (beta chain) was sequenced during a study of T-cell memory formation after mild COVID-19. The overall study: Each donor largely had its own TCR clusters. Study results and limitations: Unconfirmed was the SARS-CoV-2 specificity of second-wave clones that peaked on day 37. Mainly CM and EM harbored the contracting CD4+ clones; mainly EMRA harbored the CD8+ ones.

Using constant-segment primers, 5'RACE produced TCR alpha and TCR beta cDNA libraries carrying sample barcodes and UMIs. Via MiXCR, TCRdb re-called the 5' RACE reads, giving one row per CDR3 protein. Found here are a few hundred thousand distinct CDR3 sequences, approximately 15% of them singletons; the top ten hold under 25%. V lost 3 bases to trimming and J lost 7 bases, with 9 bases between them. Per the germline V gene, CDR1 is SNHLY and CDR2 is FYNNEI. This CDR3 contains 12 residues. Details on this clonotype: As yet, its antigen is unknown.

Sequencing was performed on PBMCs or a T cell subset sorted from them (not recorded which). The source is a man aged 18 to 29 who had mild COVID-19 (a few samples of this study predate the infection). Cell type and time point are not known. V is TRBV2 and J is TRBJ1-1; maybe TRBD1 (5 bases). For the CDR3, the DNA is TGTGCCAGCAGTGAGACCAGGGATGAAGCTTTCTTT. Translated, it gives CASSETRDEAFF.